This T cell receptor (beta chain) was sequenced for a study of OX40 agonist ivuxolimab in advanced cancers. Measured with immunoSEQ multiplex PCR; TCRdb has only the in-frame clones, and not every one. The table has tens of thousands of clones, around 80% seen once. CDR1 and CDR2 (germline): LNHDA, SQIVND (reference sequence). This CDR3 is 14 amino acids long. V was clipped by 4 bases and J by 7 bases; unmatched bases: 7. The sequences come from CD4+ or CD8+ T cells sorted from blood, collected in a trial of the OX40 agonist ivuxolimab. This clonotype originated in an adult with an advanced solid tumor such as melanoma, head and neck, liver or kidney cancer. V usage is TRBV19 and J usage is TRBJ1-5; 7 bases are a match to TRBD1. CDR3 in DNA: TGTGCCAGTAGTAACCAGGGGGTAAACCAGCCCCAGCATTTT. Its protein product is CASSNQGVNQPQHF.